These 25 T cell receptor beta chains were sequenced from one sample in a study of T-cell reconstitution after alpha-beta-depleted transplantation in children. Researchers prepared the TCRbeta library using unique molecular identifiers, the study reports. One entry per CDR3 protein, called by TCRdb with MiXCR from the PCR reads. The table has 450,000 to 600,000 distinct CDR3 sequences, approximately 20% seen once. The sample was PBMCs from the stem cell graft donor, taken from the stem cell graft. These TCRs come from a human donor who donated a stem cell graft to a child with acute lymphoblastic leukemia.

This sequence joins TRBV7-2 and TRBJ1-2; D not certain. Germline CDR1 reads SGHTA; CDR2 reads FQGNSA. Between the trimmed V and J ends, which lost 1 base and 9 bases, there was a span of 12 bases. CDR3 length equals 13 residues. The chain's CDR3 is CASSLGFSSSYTF. In nucleotides, the CDR3 is TGTGCCAGCAGCTTAGGGTTCAGTTCTAGCTACACCTTC.

This clonotype appeared a few times. The rearrangement joins TRBV7-9 to TRBJ2-3; no definite D call. Per the germline V gene, CDR1 is SEHNR and CDR2 is FQNEAQ (reference sequence). This CDR3 spans 14 amino acids. V lost 6 bases, J lost 0 bases, and 10 bases lay in between. The CDR3 spells CASRNGGSTDTQYF. The CDR3 nucleotides are TGTGCCAGCAGGAATGGCGGCAGCACAGATACGCAGTATTTT.

The chain has TRBV4-2 and TRBJ2-2; 8 bases align to TRBD1. The CDR3 has 16 amino acids. With 4 bases clipped from V and 0 bases from J, the junction kept 4 bases outside the gene matches. Germline CDR1 LGHNA, CDR2 YNFKEQ. CDR3: CASSRQGLPNTGELFF. The CDR3 DNA reads as TGTGCCAGCAGCCGACAGGGGCTCCCGAACACCGGGGAGCTGTTTTTT.

The V call is TRBV20-1, the J call TRBJ2-1, with 9 bases fitting TRBD2. CDR3 length: 18 amino acids. V gave up 0 bases and J gave up 1 base; unmatched junction bases: 10. Germline V gene lookup returns CDR1 DFQATT and CDR2 SNEGSKA (reference sequence). The DNA of the CDR3 is TGCAGTGCTAGAGATGGGGAACTAGCGGGTGCTTCCTACAATGAGCAGTTCTTC. Residues: CSARDGELAGASYNEQFF.

V usage is TRBV12-3 or TRBV12-4 and J usage is TRBJ2-7, with 7 bases aligning to TRBD2. V was pared by 7 bases and J by 3 bases, with 9 bases of the junction left unmatched. The CDR3 sequence is 14 residues long. Here the CDR3 DNA reads TGTGCCAGCACCTCTAGCGGATTTCTCTACGAGCAGTACTTC. Amino acid sequence: CASTSSGFLYEQYF.

V gene TRBV7-9 combines with J gene TRBJ1-1, with unresolved D. CDR3 length equals 17 residues. Trimming shortened V by 2 bases and J by 5 bases, and 21 bases separated the two germline ends. Per the germline V gene, CDR1 is SEHNR and CDR2 is FQNEAQ (reference sequence). The CDR3 DNA sequence: TGTGCCAGCAGCTTATATGGACCCCAAGGTGTGGGTACTGAAGCTTTCTTT. Protein product: CASSLYGPQGVGTEAFF.

The CDR3 region has the DNA TGTGCCACCAGTGACTCCGGGACTATGAACTACAATGAGCAGTTCTTC. Protein product: CATSDSGTMNYNEQFF. This chain connects TRBV24-1 to TRBJ2-1, with TRBD2 identical over 7 bases. The germline V gene encodes CDR1 KGHDR and CDR2 SFDVKD. The CDR3 covers 16 residues. The trim removed 4 bases at V and 3 bases at J, leaving 8 bases unmatched.

This chain's CDR3 is CSFLTLGEQFF. The CDR3 DNA is TGCAGTTTCCTGACCCTCGGGGAGCAGTTCTTC. The chain joins TRBV20-1 to TRBJ2-1; D ambiguous. The CDR3 covers 11 residues. Germline V gene data show CDR1 as DFQATT and CDR2 as SNEGSKA (reference sequence). Between the trimmed V and J ends, which lost 8 bases and 10 bases, there was a span of 15 bases.

Only one count was recorded for this clonotype. The CDR3 coding sequence is TGCGCCAGCAGCCGGTGGCAGGGAATCGATGGCTACACCTTC. This sequence encodes CASSRWQGIDGYTF. The chain joins TRBV5-1 to TRBJ1-2, with D possibly TRBD1 on 5 matching bases. This CDR3 comprises 14 residues. Germline assignment: CDR1 SGHRS and CDR2 YFSETQ. Trimming pared 4 bases from V and 6 bases from J, leaving 16 bases between.

The chain is built from TRBV27 and TRBJ2-5; 8 bases line up with TRBD1. CDR1 and CDR2 from the germline V gene are MNHEY and SMNVEV (reference sequence). V was clipped by 6 bases and J by 4 bases; unmatched bases: 10. CDR3 length: 15 residues. The CDR3 nucleotides are TGTGCCAGCAGGGTATCAGGGGGCGCAAGAGAGACCCAGTACTTC. It specifies CASRVSGGARETQYF.

This clonotype has only a few counts. The chain uses TRBV20-1 and TRBJ2-7; TRBD2 agrees at 9 bases. This CDR3 is built from 13 residues. With V trimmed by 1 base and J by 3 bases, 1 base remained unmatched. Germline CDR1 reads DFQATT; CDR2 reads SNEGSKA (reference sequence). CDR3 region: CSARVSGSYEQYF. The CDR3, as DNA: TGCAGTGCTAGAGTTAGCGGGAGCTACGAGCAGTACTTC.

This clonotype was counted a few times. The chain links TRBV5-1 to TRBJ2-1; D call uncertain. Trimming stripped 0 bases from V and 2 bases from J, with 9 bases between. This CDR3 contains 15 residues. CDR1 and CDR2 (germline): SGHRS, YFSETQ. The CDR3 DNA reads as TGCGCCAGCAGCTTGGCGAGGAATACCTACAATGAGCAGTTCTTC. Protein sequence: CASSLARNTYNEQFF.

This clonotype was detected a few times. This chain joins TRBV5-1 and TRBJ2-6; 7 bases fit TRBD2. V shed 6 bases and J 0 bases; nucleotides not matched to a gene: 6. Germline V CDR1 and CDR2: SGHRS, YFSETQ. CDR3 length: 16 amino acids. The CDR3 bases are TGCGCCAGCATGGGAGGGAAGAGCTCTGGGGCCAACGTCCTGACTTTC. Protein: CASMGGKSSGANVLTF.

This rearrangement joins TRBV5-1 to TRBJ2-7, with D possibly matching TRBD2 (7 bases). V was cut by 2 bases and J by 5 bases, with 11 bases left in between. Germline V lookup: CDR1 SGHRS, CDR2 YFSETQ. There are 13 residues in the CDR3. This CDR3 reads CASSFTGRDEQYF. CDR3 DNA: TGCGCCAGCAGCTTCACAGGGAGGGACGAGCAGTACTTC.

The chain carries TRBV5-6 and TRBJ2-2; D may be TRBD1 (5 bases). The ends were cut back, 1 base at V and 3 bases at J, with 13 bases in the middle. In germline, CDR1 is SGHDT, CDR2 YYEEEE. The CDR3 spans 16 residues. The CDR3 loop is CASSLYGQGDTGELFF. In DNA form, the CDR3 reads TGTGCCAGCAGCTTGTATGGGCAGGGCGACACCGGGGAGCTGTTTTTT. Complete variable domain (other parts from reference TRBV5-6 and TRBJ2-2): DAGVTQSPTHLIKTRGQQVTLRCSPKSGHDTVSWYQQALGQGPQFIFQYYEEEERQRGNFPDRFSGHQFPNYSSELNVNALLLGDSALYLCASSLYGQGDTGELFFGEGSRLTVL.

The sample holds a few counts of this clonotype. The gene calls are TRBV18 and TRBJ1-2, with 7 bases that match TRBD1. The CDR3 has 15 residues. The V gene's germline CDR1 is KGHSH and CDR2 LQKENI. The junction had 10 bases not matched to a gene; V was cut back by 3 bases and J by 6 bases. The CDR3, as DNA: TGTGCCAGCTCACCGCGTACCGGGACAGAAGATGGCTACACCTTC. Its protein product is CASSPRTGTEDGYTF.

This sequence joins TRBV15 and TRBJ2-1, with D unclear. V was cut by 5 bases and J by 8 bases, with 16 bases left in between. The CDR3 sequence is 14 residues long. The germline CDR1 and CDR2 sequences are LNHNV and YYDKDF (reference sequence). The CDR3 region has the DNA TGTGCCACCAGCCCTCACTTTACCCTCCATGAGCAGTTCTTC. Translated, it gives CATSPHFTLHEQFF.

This chain joins TRBV5-1 and TRBJ2-3; TRBD1 aligns across 9 bases. Looked up from germline, CDR1 is SGHRS and CDR2 is YFSETQ. This CDR3 is 15 amino acids long. After removal of 4 bases from V and 6 bases from J, the junction contained 9 bases not matched to a gene. In DNA form, the CDR3 reads TGCGCCAGCAGCCCTACCGGGACAGGGCGGGATACGCAGTATTTT. This gives the protein CASSPTGTGRDTQYF.

This clonotype has just a few counts. The gene calls are TRBV20-1 and TRBJ2-2; TRBD1 matches 9 bases. Germline V gene sequence: CDR1 DFQATT, CDR2 SNEGSKA (reference sequence). This CDR3 region has 14 residues. V dropped 6 bases and J dropped 0; count of bases not matched to a gene: 2. CDR3: CSARQGANTGELFF. The DNA for the CDR3 is TGCAGTGCCCGACAGGGGGCGAACACCGGGGAGCTGTTTTTT.

This clonotype was detected once. V is TRBV2 and J is TRBJ2-3; the D gene is possibly TRBD2 (5 bases). Germline-derived CDR1 and CDR2 are SNHLY and FYNNEI. The CDR3 has 15 residues. The ends were cut back, 6 bases at V and 3 bases at J, with 16 bases in the middle. CDR3 residues: CASRYTSGRTDTQYF. CDR3 in DNA: TGTGCCAGCAGATATACCAGCGGACGGACAGATACGCAGTATTTT.

This clonotype was counted between two and nine times. The CDR3 DNA reads as TGTGCCAGCGAAAAGCAGGGGACAGGGTCCGGTGGCTACACCTTC. Its protein product is CASEKQGTGSGGYTF. This chain uses TRBV7-9 with TRBJ1-2, with 9 bases fitting TRBD1. The CDR3 spans 15 residues. Germline CDR1 SEHNR, CDR2 FQNEAQ (reference sequence). V trimming: 8 bases; J trimming: 7 bases; junction bases outside the gene matches: 14.

The rearrangement links TRBV20-1 to TRBJ1-5, with 8 bases that match TRBD1. Per the germline V gene, CDR1 is DFQATT and CDR2 is SNEGSKA (reference sequence). The CDR3 is 15 residues long. The V segment lost 5 bases and the J segment 1 base; nucleotides outside the gene matches: 7. The CDR3 nucleotides read TGCAGTGCTGATAACAGGGGGGGGAGCAATCAGCCCCAGCATTTT. This codes for CSADNRGGSNQPQHF.

This clonotype was found a few times. This rearrangement joins TRBV9 to TRBJ2-1; tentatively, D is TRBD1 (5 bases). The CDR3 runs to 15 residues. V was shortened by 3 bases and J by 2 bases, with 12 bases between the two germline ends. The V gene's germline CDR1 is SGDLS and CDR2 YYNGEE. The CDR3 is CASSATEKAYNEQFF. Here the CDR3 DNA reads TGTGCCAGCAGCGCGACAGAGAAAGCCTACAATGAGCAGTTCTTC.

This clonotype was seen a few times. The V call is TRBV20-1, the J call TRBJ2-1; D is unclear. Per the germline V gene, CDR1 is DFQATT and CDR2 is SNEGSKA (reference sequence). This CDR3 region has 16 residues. Trimming took off 2 bases at V and 0 bases at J, with 14 bases between the two ends. The CDR3 here is CSARPSARNSYNEQFF. As DNA, the CDR3 is TGCAGTGCTAGACCCTCAGCCCGGAACTCCTACAATGAGCAGTTCTTC.

The CDR3 coding sequence is TGCGCCAGCAGCCATCCGCCCCTGAATAGCGGACTAACAGATACGCAGTATTTT. The encoded protein is CASSHPPLNSGLTDTQYF. The rearrangement uses TRBV4-1 and TRBJ2-3, with a weak D call TRBD2 (6 bases). V was trimmed by 3 bases and J by 3 bases, leaving 22 bases between them. Germline CDR1 MGHRA, CDR2 YSYEKL. The CDR3 is 18 residues long.